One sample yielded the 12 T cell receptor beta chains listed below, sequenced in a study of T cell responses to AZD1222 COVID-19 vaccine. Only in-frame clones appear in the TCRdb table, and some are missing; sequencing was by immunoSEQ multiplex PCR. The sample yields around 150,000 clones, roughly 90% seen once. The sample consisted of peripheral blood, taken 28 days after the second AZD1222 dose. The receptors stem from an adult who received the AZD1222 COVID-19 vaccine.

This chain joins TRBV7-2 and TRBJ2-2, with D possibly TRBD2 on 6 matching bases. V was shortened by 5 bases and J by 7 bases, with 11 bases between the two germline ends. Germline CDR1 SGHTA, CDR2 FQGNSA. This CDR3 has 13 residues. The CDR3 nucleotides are TGTGCCAGCAGCGCGAGCGGGCTCGGGGAGCTGTTTTTT. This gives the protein CASSASGLGELFF.

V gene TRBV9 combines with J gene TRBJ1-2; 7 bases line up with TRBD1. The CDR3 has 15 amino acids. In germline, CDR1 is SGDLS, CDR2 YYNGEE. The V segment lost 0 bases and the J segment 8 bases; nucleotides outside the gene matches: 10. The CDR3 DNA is TGTGCCAGCAGCGTAGCTCACAGGGGATCTTGGGGCTACACCTTC. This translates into CASSVAHRGSWGYTF.

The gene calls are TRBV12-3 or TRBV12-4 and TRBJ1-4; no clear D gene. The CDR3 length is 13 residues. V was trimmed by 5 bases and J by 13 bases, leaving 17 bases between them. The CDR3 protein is CASSPGRGSVLFF. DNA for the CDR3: TGTGCCAGCAGTCCCGGACGGGGTAGCGTACTGTTTTTT.

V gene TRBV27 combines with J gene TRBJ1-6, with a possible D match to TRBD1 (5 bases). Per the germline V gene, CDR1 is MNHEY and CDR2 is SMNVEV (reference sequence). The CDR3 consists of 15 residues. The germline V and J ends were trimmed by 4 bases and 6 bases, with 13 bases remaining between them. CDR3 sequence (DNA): TGTGCCAGCAGTTACCGCGGCAGGGCTAATTCACCCCTCCACTTT. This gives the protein CASSYRGRANSPLHF.

The CDR3 reads CAISESSRDTQYF. As DNA, the CDR3 is TGTGCCATCAGTGAGTCAAGCCGGGATACGCAGTATTTT. V usage is TRBV10-3 and J usage is TRBJ2-3; the D is unclear. V lost 0 bases to trimming and J lost 6 bases, with 7 bases between them. Germline V gene sequence: CDR1 ENHRY, CDR2 SYGVKD. The CDR3 is made up of 13 amino acids.

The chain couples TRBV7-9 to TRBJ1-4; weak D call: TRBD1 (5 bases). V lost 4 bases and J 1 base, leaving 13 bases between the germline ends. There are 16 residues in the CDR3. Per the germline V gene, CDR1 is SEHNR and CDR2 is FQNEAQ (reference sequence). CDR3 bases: TGTGCCAGCAGCTCCCGGGGGGGGAGAACTAATGAAAAACTGTTTTTT. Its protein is CASSSRGGRTNEKLFF.

DNA of the CDR3: TGTGCCAGCAGCACCCTGATGACAGGGGTGAACACCGGGGAGCTGTTTTTT. This codes for CASSTLMTGVNTGELFF. V and J are TRBV7-9 and TRBJ2-2; 8 nucleotides agree with TRBD1. This CDR3 contains 17 residues. Losses at the gene ends were 5 bases for V and 1 base for J; bases not matched to a gene: 9. The germline V gene has CDR1 SEHNR and CDR2 FQNEAQ (reference sequence).

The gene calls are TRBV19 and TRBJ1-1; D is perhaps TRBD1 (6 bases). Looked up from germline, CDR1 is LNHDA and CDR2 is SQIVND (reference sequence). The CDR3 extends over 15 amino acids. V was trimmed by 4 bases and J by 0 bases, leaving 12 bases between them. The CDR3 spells CASSTGQRVNTEAFF. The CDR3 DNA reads TGTGCCAGTAGTACAGGACAGAGGGTGAACACTGAAGCTTTCTTT.

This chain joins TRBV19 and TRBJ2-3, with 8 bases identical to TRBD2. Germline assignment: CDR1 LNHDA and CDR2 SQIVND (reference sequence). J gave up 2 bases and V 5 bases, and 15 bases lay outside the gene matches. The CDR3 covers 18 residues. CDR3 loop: CASSAYSGVVPYTDTQYF. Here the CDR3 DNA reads TGTGCCAGTAGTGCGTATAGCGGGGTGGTTCCATACACAGATACGCAGTATTTT. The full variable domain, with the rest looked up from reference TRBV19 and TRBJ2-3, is DGGITQSPKYLFRKEGQNVTLSCEQNLNHDAMYWYRQDPGQGLRLIYYSQIVNDFQKGDIAEGYSVSREKKESFPLTVTSAQKNPTAFYLCASSAYSGVVPYTDTQYFGPGTRLTVL.

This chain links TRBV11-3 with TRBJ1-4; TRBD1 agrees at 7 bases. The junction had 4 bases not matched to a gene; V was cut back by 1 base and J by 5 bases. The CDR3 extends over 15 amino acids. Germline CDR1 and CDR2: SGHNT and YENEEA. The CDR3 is CASSLGDSYNEKLFF. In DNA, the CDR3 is TGTGCCAGCAGCTTAGGGGACAGCTACAATGAAAAACTGTTTTTT.

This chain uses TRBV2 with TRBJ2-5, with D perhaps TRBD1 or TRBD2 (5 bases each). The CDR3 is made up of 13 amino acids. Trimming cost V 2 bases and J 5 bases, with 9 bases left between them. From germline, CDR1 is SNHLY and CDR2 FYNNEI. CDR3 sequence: CASSEMGPETQYF. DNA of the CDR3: TGTGCCAGCAGTGAAATGGGACCCGAGACCCAGTACTTC.

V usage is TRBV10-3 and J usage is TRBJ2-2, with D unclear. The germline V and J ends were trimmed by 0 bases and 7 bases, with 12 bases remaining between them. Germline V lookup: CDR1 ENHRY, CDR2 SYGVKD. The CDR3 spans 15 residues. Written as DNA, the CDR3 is TGTGCCATCAGTGAGTCGGGGAACCGGATCGGGGAGCTGTTTTTT. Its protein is CAISESGNRIGELFF.